These 17 T cell receptor beta chains share one sample of origin, sequenced in a study of T cells after yellow fever vaccination. TCRdb reprocessed the 5' RACE reads via MiXCR and lists one record per CDR3 protein. In the table there are about 69,000 distinct CDR3 sequences, approximately 5.9% of which are singletons. This specimen consisted of CD4+ T cells sorted from PBMCs, obtained around 15 days after the first yellow fever vaccination. These receptors came from a man aged 18 to 30 who received the YFV17D yellow fever vaccine.

This clonotype was detected ten times or more. The V and J genes are TRBV7-3 and TRBJ2-2; D not certain. Germline V gene data show CDR1 as SGHTA and CDR2 as FQGTGA. The CDR3 runs 13 residues. V was trimmed by 3 bases and J by 1 base, leaving 3 bases between them. This CDR3 reads CASSLWNTGELFF. The DNA of the CDR3 is TGTGCCAGCAGCTTGTGGAACACCGGGGAGCTGTTTTTT.

The chain carries TRBV5-4 and TRBJ2-3; D call uncertain. CDR1 is SGHNT, CDR2 YYREEE, per germline (reference sequence). The CDR3 has 15 residues. The V and J ends lost 0 bases and 0 bases respectively, with 8 bases between them. The CDR3 region has the DNA TGTGCCAGCAGCTTGGCAGTCCTAAGCACAGATACGCAGTATTTT. Its translation is CASSLAVLSTDTQYF.

This clonotype was seen at least ten times. This rearrangement joins TRBV5-1 to TRBJ1-1; tentatively, D is TRBD1 (6 bases). The germline V and J ends were trimmed by 3 bases and 3 bases, with 9 bases remaining between them. CDR1 SGHRS and CDR2 YFSETQ come from the germline V gene. The CDR3 contains 13 residues. In nucleotides, the CDR3 is TGCGCCAGCAGCTCCAGGGGTGACACTGAAGCTTTCTTT. Protein product: CASSSRGDTEAFF.

This clonotype has at least ten counts. The rearrangement joins TRBV5-1 to TRBJ2-7, with 14 bases identical to TRBD2. CDR1 is SGHRS, CDR2 YFSETQ, per germline. This CDR3 has 16 amino acids. V lost 4 bases to trimming and J lost 0 bases; unmatched junction nucleotides: 3. The CDR3, as DNA: TGCGCCAGCAGCAGGGGACTAGCGGGGGACTCCTACGAGCAGTACTTC. It translates to CASSRGLAGDSYEQYF.

This clonotype showed up many times. The chain has TRBV6-5 and TRBJ1-1; D not certain. The V gene lost 2 bases and the J gene lost 5 bases, with 12 bases spanning the gap. The length of the CDR3 is 14 residues. Germline V lookup: CDR1 MNHEY, CDR2 SVGAGI. CDR3 amino acids: CASSYRRPGTEAFF. The CDR3 coding sequence is TGTGCCAGCAGTTACCGTCGGCCAGGTACTGAAGCTTTCTTT.

This clonotype was recorded many times. The V and J genes are TRBV21-1 and TRBJ2-5; the table's D call, TRBD1, has no DNA check behind it. TRBV21-1 is labeled a pseudogene. There are 15 residues in the CDR3. This chain's CDR3 is CASSKVEGSGETQYF. CDR3 DNA: TGTGCCAGCAGCAAAGTTGAGGGGAGCGGTGAGACCCAGTACTTC.

This clonotype was picked up many times. This chain links TRBV4-3 with TRBJ2-4; perhaps D is TRBD1 or TRBD2 (6 bases each). The germline V gene has CDR1 LGHNA and CDR2 YSLEER. The V gene lost 4 bases and the J gene lost 5 bases, with 12 bases spanning the gap. This CDR3 contains 14 residues. CDR3 coding DNA: TGCGCCAGCAGCCGAGGGGGGTTGGAAAACATTCAGTACTTC. It specifies CASSRGGLENIQYF.

This clonotype was found many times. The genes are TRBV2 and TRBJ2-2, with TRBD1 matching 8 bases. The CDR3 is 15 amino acids. Germline loops: CDR1 SNHLY, CDR2 FYNNEI. V was pared by 9 bases and J by 7 bases, with 13 bases of the junction left unmatched. The DNA for the CDR3 is TGTGCCAGTTCGCGACAGGGGCCAAGGGTCGGGGAGCTGTTTTTT. Its protein product is CASSRQGPRVGELFF.

This clonotype was picked up many times. This sequence joins TRBV7-2 and TRBJ1-1; D is unresolved. V was trimmed by 5 bases and J by 0 bases, leaving 13 bases between them. This CDR3 region has 15 residues. Germline V gene data show CDR1 as SGHTA and CDR2 as FQGNSA. CDR3 coding DNA: TGTGCCAGCAGCGAACACTCGGGGATGAACACTGAAGCTTTCTTT. This sequence encodes CASSEHSGMNTEAFF.

In its sample, this clonotype was seen many times. The V and J genes are TRBV5-5 and TRBJ2-7; maybe TRBD1 (5 bases). The V end was cut by 1 base, the J end by 4 bases, with 15 bases between. Germline CDR1 is SGHKS and CDR2 is YYEKEE (reference sequence). The CDR3 is 15 residues long. In nucleotides, the CDR3 is TGTGCCAGCAGCTTGTGGGGTCAGGGCGGTTACGAGCAGTACTTC. Protein: CASSLWGQGGYEQYF.

In this sample, this clonotype turned up a few times. V gene TRBV7-9 combines with J gene TRBJ2-5; D not resolved. The CDR3 has 12 amino acids. With 5 bases removed from V and 10 bases from J, the gap between germline ends came to 14 bases. Germline CDR1 is SEHNR and CDR2 is FQNEAQ (reference sequence). Here the CDR3 reads CASSQSWRSQYF. CDR3 DNA sequence: TGTGCCAGCAGCCAATCCTGGAGAAGCCAGTACTTC. Drawing the rest from reference TRBV7-9 and TRBJ2-5, the complete variable domain is DTGVSQNPRHKITKRGQNVTFRCDPISEHNRLYWYRQTLGQGPEFLTYFQNEAQLEKSRLLSDRFSAERPKGSFSTLEIQRTEQGDSAMYLCASSQSWRSQYFGPGTRLLVL.

This clonotype was seen ten or more times. This chain uses TRBV19 with TRBJ2-3; D is unresolved. The CDR3 is made up of 14 amino acids. V lost 3 bases and J lost 2, with 9 bases in between. From germline, CDR1 is LNHDA and CDR2 SQIVND (reference sequence). The CDR3 protein is CASSIPGLTDTQYF. For the CDR3, the DNA is TGTGCCAGTAGTATTCCCGGTCTCACAGATACGCAGTATTTT.

This clonotype has a count of ten or more. The chain links TRBV6-5 to TRBJ1-6; D remains ambiguous. Germline lookup yields CDR1 MNHEY and CDR2 SVGAGI. The length of the CDR3 is 14 residues. V lost 5 bases to trimming and J lost 8 bases, with 13 bases between them. CDR3 amino acids: CASSTAGRDSPLHF. DNA of the CDR3: TGTGCCAGCAGTACCGCCGGGAGAGATTCACCCCTCCACTTT.

This clonotype was recorded at least ten times. This chain links TRBV7-9 with TRBJ2-7, with TRBD1 matching 8 bases. J lost 5 bases, V lost 2 bases, and 8 bases had no gene match. Germline loops: CDR1 SEHNR, CDR2 FQNEAQ (reference sequence). The CDR3 sequence is 15 residues long. The DNA of the CDR3 is TGTGCCAGCAGCTTATCCCAGGGGGCGTTCCACGAGCAGTACTTC. This sequence encodes CASSLSQGAFHEQYF.

This clonotype was seen at least ten times. The V and J genes are TRBV7-8 and TRBJ2-2, with TRBD2 matching over 11 bases. The ends lost 7 bases at V and 1 base at J; junction bases unmatched: 8. The CDR3 sequence is 17 residues long. Germline lookup yields CDR1 SGHVS and CDR2 FQNEAQ. Here the CDR3 reads CASIETGLAGNTGELFF. CDR3 DNA sequence: TGTGCCAGCATCGAGACCGGACTAGCGGGGAACACCGGGGAGCTGTTTTTT.

This clonotype was picked up many times. This chain uses TRBV20-1 with TRBJ2-1, with TRBD1 matching over 7 bases. The CDR3 is 11 residues long. The V segment lost 4 bases and the J segment 7 bases; nucleotides outside the gene matches: 1. Germline-derived CDR1 and CDR2 are DFQATT and SNEGSKA (reference sequence). CDR3 sequence: CSAKQGNEQFF. The CDR3 DNA is TGCAGTGCTAAACAGGGGAATGAGCAGTTCTTC.

This clonotype was found many times. The chain joins TRBV7-3 to TRBJ2-5, with TRBD2 as a possible D gene (6 bases). CDR1 SGHTA and CDR2 FQGTGA come from the germline V gene. This CDR3 region has 13 residues. Deletions cut 6 bases from V and 5 bases from J, with 13 bases between. CDR3 bases: TGTGCCAGCAGTCCAGCGGGTGGCGAGACCCAGTACTTC. Translation: CASSPAGGETQYF.